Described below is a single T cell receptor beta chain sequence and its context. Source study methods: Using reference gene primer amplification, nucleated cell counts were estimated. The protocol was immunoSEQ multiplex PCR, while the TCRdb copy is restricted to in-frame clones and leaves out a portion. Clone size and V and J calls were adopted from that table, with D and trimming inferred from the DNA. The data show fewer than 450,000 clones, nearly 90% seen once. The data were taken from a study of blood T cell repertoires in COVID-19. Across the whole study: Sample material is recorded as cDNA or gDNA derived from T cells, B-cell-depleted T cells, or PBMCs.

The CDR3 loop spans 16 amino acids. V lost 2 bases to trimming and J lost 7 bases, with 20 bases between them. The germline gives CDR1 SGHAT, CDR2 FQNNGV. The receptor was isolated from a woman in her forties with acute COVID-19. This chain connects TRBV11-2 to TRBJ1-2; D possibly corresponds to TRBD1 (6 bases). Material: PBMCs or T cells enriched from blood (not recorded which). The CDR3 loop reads CASSLFLDRSRGGYTF. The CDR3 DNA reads TGTGCCAGCAGCTTATTTCTTGACAGGTCTCGAGGTGGCTACACCTTC.